This TCR beta chain was profiled in a study of Graves' ophthalmopathy and Graves' hyperthyroidism. Scientists amplified the TCR beta CDR3 regions from RNA transcripts. Second-round multiplex PCR came after first-round RT-PCR with HTBI primers. Each CDR3 protein is one row after TCRdb ran MiXCR on the multiplex PCR reads. The table has over a million distinct CDR3 sequences, less than 45% seen once; the top ten hold 11%. The V end was cut by 0 bases, the J end by 1 base, with 9 bases between. Germline V lookup: CDR1 DFQATT, CDR2 SNEGSKA (reference sequence). This CDR3 comprises 14 residues. The study's findings and limits: In predicting ophthalmopathy progression, the model reached about 71% sensitivity and 72.22% specificity. In blood appeared most of the expanded thyroid clonotypes whose frequency exceeded 0.001.

Notes on this clonotype: Its antigen is unidentified.

The source of this sequence is an adult man with Graves' hyperthyroidism. Sequenced material: peripheral blood or thyroid tissue (not recorded which). The rearrangement joins TRBV20-1 to TRBJ2-5, with no clear D. The CDR3 nucleotides are TGCAGTGCTAGAGATGCAGCGAGCCAAGAGACCCAGTACTTC. As protein: CSARDAASQETQYF.